This entry lists 14 T cell receptor beta chains sequenced from one sample in a study of T cells after yellow fever vaccination. MiXCR, applied by TCRdb to the 5' RACE reads, yields one record per CDR3 protein. The data show some 320,000 distinct CDR3 sequences, approximately 4% seen once. Sequencing was performed on PBMCs, taken 5 days after the yellow fever booster vaccination. The receptors were gathered from a young man who received the YFV17D yellow fever vaccine.

This clonotype was found many times. This chain links TRBV5-1 with TRBJ1-1; D is uncertain. The CDR3 is 14 residues long. V was clipped by 0 bases and J by 4 bases, with 10 bases between them. Germline values: CDR1 SGHRS, CDR2 YFSETQ. The CDR3: CASSLEGIGTEAFF. The CDR3 DNA reads as TGCGCCAGCAGCTTGGAGGGAATCGGCACTGAAGCTTTCTTT.

There are a few counts of this clonotype. This sequence joins TRBV29-1 and TRBJ2-3, with 7 bases identical to TRBD1. Germline loops: CDR1 SQVTM, CDR2 ANQGSEA. The CDR3 loop spans 13 amino acids. Trimming took 7 bases from V and 0 from J; bases not matched to a gene: 4. In nucleotides, the CDR3 is TGCAGCGCCCCGGGACAGAGCACAGATACGCAGTATTTT. Encoded protein: CSAPGQSTDTQYF.

V is TRBV5-1 and J is TRBJ2-1, with TRBD1 matching 11 bases. Trimming took 4 bases from V and 9 from J; bases not matched to a gene: 6. Germline lookup yields CDR1 SGHRS and CDR2 YFSETQ. The CDR3 has 14 residues. DNA of the CDR3: TGCGCCAGCAGCAGCTCCGGGACAGGGGGTGAGCAGTTCTTC. Translation: CASSSSGTGGEQFF. The variable domain in full, with the rest retrieved from reference TRBV5-1 and TRBJ2-1, is KAGVTQTPRYLIKTRGQQVTLSCSPISGHRSVSWYQQTPGQGLQFLFEYFSETQRNKGNFPGRFSGRQFSNSRSEMNVSTLELGDSALYLCASSSSGTGGEQFFGPGTRLTVL.

This clonotype showed up just a few times. The V call is TRBV20-1, the J call TRBJ2-1; D perhaps matches TRBD1 (6 bases). The germline V gene encodes CDR1 DFQATT and CDR2 SNEGSKA (reference sequence). The ends were cut back, 4 bases at V and 9 bases at J, with 10 bases in the middle. The CDR3 extends over 11 amino acids. The CDR3 is CSANRVPEQFF. For the CDR3, the DNA is TGCAGTGCTAACAGGGTTCCTGAGCAGTTCTTC.

The chain couples TRBV7-6 to TRBJ1-1; D is ambiguous. The V and J ends lost 5 bases and 1 base respectively, with 11 bases between them. Germline assignment: CDR1 SGHVS and CDR2 FNYEAQ. This CDR3 is built from 14 residues. CDR3 region: CASSPGSRNTEAFF. CDR3 sequence (DNA): TGTGCCAGCAGCCCGGGGTCGCGGAACACTGAAGCTTTCTTT. Full variable domain (missing parts from reference TRBV7-6 and TRBJ1-1): GAGVSQSPRYKVTKRGQDVALRCDPISGHVSLYWYRQALGQGPEFLTYFNYEAQQDKSGLPNDRFSAERPEGSISTLTIQRTEQRDSAMYRCASSPGSRNTEAFFGQGTRLTVV.

This clonotype was counted a few times. The J gene is TRBJ2-7, the V gene TRBV5-6; 12 nucleotides line up with TRBD2. The CDR3 has 17 residues. The germline gives CDR1 SGHDT, CDR2 YYEEEE. V shed 4 bases and J 2 bases; nucleotides not matched to a gene: 10. CDR3 amino acids: CASSKRWTSGDPYEQYV. In DNA form, the CDR3 reads TGTGCCAGCAGCAAGAGATGGACTAGCGGGGATCCCTACGAGCAGTACGTC.

This clonotype showed up just a few times. V usage is TRBV7-9 and J usage is TRBJ2-7; D remains ambiguous. The CDR3 runs to 15 residues. Germline loops: CDR1 SEHNR, CDR2 FQNEAQ (reference sequence). The V end was cut by 5 bases, the J end by 4 bases, with 18 bases between. This CDR3 is CASSQNPRLGYEQYF. The DNA of the CDR3 is TGTGCCAGCAGCCAGAACCCCAGGCTTGGTTACGAGCAGTACTTC.

This clonotype was seen more than once but under ten times. This sequence joins TRBV5-5 and TRBJ1-6; no definite D call. The CDR3 runs 14 residues. Germline V gene lookup returns CDR1 SGHKS and CDR2 YYEKEE (reference sequence). Trimming pared 2 bases from V and 5 bases from J, leaving 8 bases between. The CDR3 is CASSFSADNSPLHF. For the CDR3, the DNA is TGTGCCAGCAGCTTCTCGGCAGATAATTCACCCCTCCACTTT.

CDR3 coding DNA: TGTGCCAGCAGTCCATCAGCGGGCTACTACAATGAGCAGTTCTTC. This translates into CASSPSAGYYNEQFF. This sequence joins TRBV2 and TRBJ2-1, with D possibly TRBD2 on 6 matching bases. The CDR3 has 15 residues. Germline CDR1 SNHLY, CDR2 FYNNEI. Trimming stripped 5 bases from V and 3 bases from J, with 14 bases between.

The V and J genes are TRBV27 and TRBJ1-5; D is unresolved. V gave up 5 bases and J gave up 8 bases, with 13 bases separating them. The CDR3 spans 13 residues. Germline CDR1 reads MNHEY; CDR2 reads SMNVEV (reference sequence). The CDR3 coding sequence is TGTGCCAGCAGTCGACTCCAGTGGGAGCCCCAGCATTTT. It specifies CASSRLQWEPQHF.

The chain employs TRBV28 and TRBJ2-1; 8 bases agree with TRBD2. CDR1 MDHEN and CDR2 SYDVKM come from the germline V gene. This CDR3 is 15 amino acids long. V trimming: 2 bases; J trimming: 7 bases; junction bases outside the gene matches: 7. CDR3 sequence reads: CASSLGGGPWNEQFF. The CDR3 region has the DNA TGTGCCAGCAGTTTAGGCGGGGGGCCCTGGAATGAGCAGTTCTTC. The full variable domain, in which reference TRBV28 and TRBJ2-1 provide the parts outside the CDR3, is DVKVTQSSRYLVKRTGEKVFLECVQDMDHENMFWYRQDPGLGLRLIYFSYDVKMKEKGDIPEGYSVSREKKERFSLILESASTNQTSMYLCASSLGGGPWNEQFFGPGTRLTVL.

V gene TRBV6-5 combines with J gene TRBJ2-5; D gene uncertain. The CDR3 is 16 residues long. Germline lookup yields CDR1 MNHEY and CDR2 SVGAGI. The V end lost 0 bases, the J end lost 0 bases, and 11 bases lay between the germline ends. The CDR3 DNA reads as TGTGCCAGCAGTTACTCCCAGGATCAGTACCAAGAGACCCAGTACTTC. Translation: CASSYSQDQYQETQYF.

This sequence joins TRBV7-2 and TRBJ2-5; 9 nucleotides match TRBD2. Trimming cost V 1 base and J 5 bases; bases outside gene matches: 5. This CDR3 contains 15 residues. The germline V gene encodes CDR1 SGHTA and CDR2 FQGNSA. This CDR3 reads CASSLVAGEGETQYF. The CDR3 coding sequence is TGTGCCAGCAGCTTAGTAGCGGGGGAGGGGGAGACCCAGTACTTC.

This clonotype was seen at least ten times. The rearrangement uses TRBV20-1 and TRBJ2-4; D gene unclear. V shed 4 bases and J shed 0 bases, with 7 bases lying between them. The CDR3 totals 13 residues. CDR1 is DFQATT and CDR2 is SNEGSKA in the germline V gene (reference sequence). CDR3 sequence (DNA): TGCAGTGCTACAGCCTTAGCCAAAAACATTCAGTACTTC. This encodes CSATALAKNIQYF.